This TCR beta chain comes out of a study of T cell repertoires in cytomegalovirus infection. Study context: TCR beta signatures that were public indicated CMV infection and matching HLA type.

This CDR3 is 13 amino acids long. Trimming shortened V by 2 bases and J by 4 bases, and 7 bases separated the two germline ends. TCRdb independently ran MiXCR on the reads; one entry per CDR3 protein. The profile shows about 450,000 distinct CDR3 sequences, about 33% of them singletons. This clonotype was seen a few times. Its specificity is not known. Study results and limitations: CMV-specific TCR beta clonotypes restricted by HLA-C dominated the ex vivo response. Cumulative public TCR beta family frequency identified CMV carriers with the relevant HLA.

The TCR sequence derives from a human donor in good health (CMV status not recorded). Some clones in this sample may be carry-over from other donors' samples. V usage is TRBV12-3 or TRBV12-4 and J usage is TRBJ2-3; D gene uncertain. The sequencing sample was made of PBMCs. In DNA, the CDR3 is TGTGCCAGCAGTTTACGCTCGTCAGATACGCAGTATTTT. Encoded protein: CASSLRSSDTQYF.